One and the same sample provided the 19 T cell receptor beta chains below, sequenced in a study of T cell responses to AZD1222 COVID-19 vaccine. Clones were read by immunoSEQ multiplex PCR, and TCRdb kept only the in-frame ones, dropping some. The sample shows approximately 110,000 clones, 85% to 90% of them seen only once. The source was peripheral blood, collected on day 0 of AZD1222 vaccination. The receptors come from an adult in good health.

The chain joins TRBV28 to TRBJ2-5, with 7 bases aligning to TRBD1. The CDR3 has 15 amino acids. Looked up from germline, CDR1 is MDHEN and CDR2 is SYDVKM. V was clipped by 6 bases and J by 4 bases; unmatched bases: 11. The CDR3 here is CASRLGLTGRETQYF. The CDR3 nucleotides read TGTGCCAGCAGATTAGGCCTGACAGGGAGAGAGACCCAGTACTTC.

V usage is TRBV5-1 and J usage is TRBJ2-5, with D tentatively TRBD1 (5 bases). Trimming shortened V by 4 bases and J by 4 bases, and 8 bases separated the two germline ends. The germline V gene has CDR1 SGHRS and CDR2 YFSETQ. The CDR3 covers 12 residues. For the CDR3, the DNA is TGCGCCAGCAGCGTAGGGGTAGAGACCCAGTACTTC. Encoded protein: CASSVGVETQYF. The full variable domain, with the rest looked up from reference TRBV5-1 and TRBJ2-5, is KAGVTQTPRYLIKTRGQQVTLSCSPISGHRSVSWYQQTPGQGLQFLFEYFSETQRNKGNFPGRFSGRQFSNSRSEMNVSTLELGDSALYLCASSVGVETQYFGPGTRLLVL.

This clone came up once. The chain carries TRBV28 and TRBJ2-3, with a possible D match to TRBD2 (6 bases). This CDR3 region has 14 residues. V was shortened by 6 bases and J by 8 bases, with 18 bases between the two germline ends. CDR1 and CDR2 (germline): MDHEN, SYDVKM. The CDR3 DNA follows: TGTGCCAGCAGGACTAGTGGGCCACTTGGTACGCAGTATTTT. It specifies CASRTSGPLGTQYF.

V usage is TRBV28 and J usage is TRBJ1-2, with 8 bases aligning to TRBD1. The ends lost 5 bases at V and 4 bases at J; junction bases unmatched: 12. The CDR3 is made up of 16 amino acids. Germline CDR1 and CDR2: MDHEN and SYDVKM. This CDR3 is CASSAPSGGSAYGYTF. Here the CDR3 DNA reads TGTGCCAGCAGTGCACCCTCAGGGGGCTCCGCCTATGGCTACACCTTC.

This clone is categorized as medium-sized (0.01 to 0.1%). The chain couples TRBV30 to TRBJ2-1; TRBD2 matches 7 bases. The CDR3 contains 14 residues. With 4 bases clipped from V and 4 bases from J, the junction kept 7 bases outside the gene matches. The germline CDR1 and CDR2 sequences are GTSNPN and SVGIG (reference sequence). The CDR3 DNA is TGTGCCTGGACGAGCCGGGAGGTTTACAATGAGCAGTTCTTC. Its protein is CAWTSREVYNEQFF.

This chain uses TRBV4-2 with TRBJ1-3; tentatively, D is TRBD1 (5 bases). The CDR3 is 15 residues long. Germline CDR1 LGHNA, CDR2 YNFKEQ. Trimming cost V 3 bases and J 4 bases, with 13 bases left between them. The CDR3 is CASSHPGTGGNTIYF. The CDR3 DNA is TGTGCCAGCAGCCACCCAGGGACGGGAGGAAACACCATATATTTT.

J is TRBJ2-2 and V is TRBV9; the D is unclear. Germline V gives CDR1 SGDLS, CDR2 YYNGEE. The CDR3 is 14 amino acids. V lost 2 bases, J lost 2 bases, and 7 bases lay in between. This CDR3 reads CASSVWGNTGELFF. Here the CDR3 DNA reads TGTGCCAGCAGCGTCTGGGGAAACACCGGGGAGCTGTTTTTT.

V gene TRBV30 combines with J gene TRBJ2-7; 10 nucleotides match TRBD2. V lost 3 bases to trimming and J lost 7 bases; unmatched junction nucleotides: 15. Germline CDR1 and CDR2: GTSNPN and SVGIG (reference sequence). This CDR3 is built from 16 residues. DNA for the CDR3: TGTGCCTGGAGCGATGGACTAGCGGTAGGCGGGGGAGAGCAGTACTTC. Its translation is CAWSDGLAVGGGEQYF.

This sequence joins TRBV5-1 and TRBJ1-6; D uncertain. This CDR3 contains 15 residues. The germline V gene encodes CDR1 SGHRS and CDR2 YFSETQ. Trimming stripped 0 bases from V and 8 bases from J, with 12 bases between. The CDR3 DNA reads as TGCGCCAGCAGCTTGGCTGTGACCGCCGATTCACCCCTCCACTTT. It translates to CASSLAVTADSPLHF.

The CDR3 region is CASSLGAGGSDTQYF. The CDR3 DNA reads TGTGCCAGCAGCTTAGGAGCGGGAGGTTCGGATACGCAGTATTTT. The chain joins TRBV7-3 to TRBJ2-3; 9 bases align to TRBD2. V shed 2 bases, J shed 6 bases, and the junction held 6 bases outside the gene matches. CDR1 is SGHTA and CDR2 is FQGTGA in the germline V gene. The CDR3 is 15 amino acids.

The chain carries TRBV19 and TRBJ1-1; no clear D. V shed 5 bases and J shed 1 base, with 8 bases lying between them. Germline V CDR1 and CDR2: LNHDA, SQIVND (reference sequence). The CDR3 contains 13 residues. In DNA form, the CDR3 reads TGTGCCAGTAGTCGATTCCAGAACACTGAAGCTTTCTTT. Translated, it gives CASSRFQNTEAFF.

This chain joins TRBV6-6 and TRBJ1-5, with D possibly TRBD1 on 5 matching bases. CDR3 length: 14 amino acids. From germline, CDR1 is MNHNY and CDR2 SVGAGI (reference sequence). V was clipped by 5 bases and J by 6 bases, with 14 bases between them. DNA of the CDR3: TGTGCCAGCAGTGACCGGGACCTCGCTCAGCCCCAGCATTTT. Residues: CASSDRDLAQPQHF.

The rearrangement uses TRBV7-6 and TRBJ2-1; 9 bases line up with TRBD1. Germline-derived CDR1 and CDR2 are SGHVS and FNYEAQ. The CDR3 is 14 residues long. V dropped 10 bases and J dropped 6; count of bases not matched to a gene: 10. The CDR3 sequence: CAISGTGRTNEQFF. CDR3 DNA sequence: TGTGCCATATCCGGGACAGGGCGTACCAATGAGCAGTTCTTC.

The chain recombines TRBV3-1 (or the pseudogene TRBV3-2) with TRBJ1-1, with D hard to call. This CDR3 has 15 residues. Trimming took 1 base from V and 1 from J, leaving 10 bases between them. Per the germline V gene, CDR1 is LGHDT and CDR2 is YNNKEL (reference sequence). DNA for the CDR3: TGTGCCAGCAGCCAAGGCGGGTCGGGGAACACTGAAGCTTTCTTT. Its translation is CASSQGGSGNTEAFF.

This sequence joins TRBV10-1 and TRBJ2-1, with D maybe TRBD2 (6 bases). V dropped 7 bases and J dropped 5 bases, with 15 bases sitting between them. This CDR3 comprises 14 residues. CDR1 and CDR2 (germline): WNHNN, SYGVQD (reference sequence). The CDR3 DNA reads TGCGCCAGCACCACGGGGACTGGAAACAATGAGCAGTTCTTC. Amino acid sequence: CASTTGTGNNEQFF.

J is TRBJ2-2 and V is TRBV6-5; D not certain. Trimming removed 5 bases from V and 0 bases from J, with 10 bases in between. Per germline, CDR1 MNHEY and CDR2 SVGAGI. CDR3 length: 15 residues. The CDR3 loop reads CASSRTVPNTGELFF. In nucleotides, the CDR3 is TGTGCCAGCAGTCGGACGGTGCCGAACACCGGGGAGCTGTTTTTT.

The genes are TRBV28 and TRBJ1-1; possibly TRBD1 for D (5 bases). This CDR3 has 14 amino acids. Germline assignment: CDR1 MDHEN and CDR2 SYDVKM. Deletions cut 6 bases from V and 3 bases from J, with 14 bases between. CDR3 in amino acids: CASRRTTEYTEAFF. CDR3 nucleotides: TGTGCCAGCAGACGGACAACGGAATACACTGAAGCTTTCTTT. Supplemented by reference TRBV28 and TRBJ1-1, the full variable domain reads DVKVTQSSRYLVKRTGEKVFLECVQDMDHENMFWYRQDPGLGLRLIYFSYDVKMKEKGDIPEGYSVSREKKERFSLILESASTNQTSMYLCASRRTTEYTEAFFGQGTRLTVV.

The chain carries TRBV16 and TRBJ1-1; possibly TRBD1 for D (5 bases). Germline values: CDR1 KGHSY, CDR2 FQNENV. There are 14 residues in the CDR3. The ends were cut back, 4 bases at V and 1 base at J, with 10 bases in the middle. Written as DNA, the CDR3 is TGTGCCAGCAGCCCTAGGGGTAGGAACACTGAAGCTTTCTTT. Translated: CASSPRGRNTEAFF.

Only one count was recorded for this clone. The CDR3 sequence: CAISEQMGAGIREKLFF. The CDR3 DNA is TGTGCCATCAGTGAGCAGATGGGGGCAGGGATCAGGGAAAAACTGTTTTTT. The V and J genes are TRBV10-3 and TRBJ1-4; perhaps TRBD1 as D (6 bases). Germline V gene data show CDR1 as ENHRY and CDR2 as SYGVKD. Between the trimmed V and J ends, which lost 2 bases and 8 bases, there was a span of 21 bases. The CDR3 is 17 residues long.